This TCR beta chain emerged from a study of post-analysis software for immune sequencing data. Study findings and constraints: Relative to controls, patients had several TRBV segments at higher frequency, with TRBV5-6, TRBV5-1 and TRBV20-1 among these.

With regard to this clonotype: The antigen remains undetermined.

Carried by the TCR beta cDNA libraries were unique molecular identifiers. TCRdb reprocessed the PCR reads via MiXCR and lists one record per CDR3 protein. The sample carries over 700,000 distinct CDR3 sequences, about 27% recorded once. CDR3 length: 16 residues. V dropped 4 bases and J dropped 1; count of bases not matched to a gene: 9. Germline-derived CDR1 and CDR2 are SGHRS and YFSETQ. This chain connects TRBV5-1 to TRBJ2-5; TRBD2 matches 8 bases. This TCR was recovered from a girl aged 5-17 years with multiple sclerosis. The sequencing sample was made of blood. The CDR3 protein is CASSRVGAGVQETQYF. The CDR3 bases are TGCGCCAGCAGCCGGGTAGGAGCGGGGGTCCAAGAGACCCAGTACTTC.